Sequencing of this TCR beta chain was carried out in a study of blood T cell repertoires in COVID-19. The overall study: PBMCs, B-cell-depleted T cells, or T cells were the source of the cDNA or gDNA that made up the material.

In the original processing: The assay estimated nucleated cells by amplifying reference gene primers. Measured with immunoSEQ multiplex PCR; TCRdb has only the in-frame clones, and not every one. V and J calls and clone size follow that table, whereas D and trimming were derived from the DNA. This sample yields about 300,000 clones, of which about 90% are seen a single time; 1.5% to 2% belongs to the top ten. Enrollment of patients from Seattle took place during active infection, with longitudinal follow-up. This receptor was obtained from a woman aged 30 to 39 with COVID-19, enrolled during active disease. Sequencing was done on a sample of peripheral blood.

DNA of the CDR3: TGCGCCAGCAGCCAACCCGGGAGCCCCTATGGCTACACCTTC. Encoded protein: CASSQPGSPYGYTF. This chain uses TRBV4-1 with TRBJ1-2; D unclear. This CDR3 contains 14 residues. V was cut by 2 bases and J by 4 bases, with 11 bases left in between. Germline-derived CDR1 and CDR2 are MGHRA and YSYEKL.